Given below is one T cell receptor (beta chain) in context. Using immunoSEQ multiplex PCR, the repertoire was profiled, and TCRdb retains in-frame clones only, with some absent. Here the sample spans some 150,000 clones, approximately 92% being singletons. This record belongs to a study of control samples from healthy donors and cancer patients. The sample consisted of blood. This sequence was found in a man aged 25 to 40 in good health.

CDR3 coding DNA: TGTGCCAGCAGCTTAGGGGGGGCAGCCTCCTACGAGCAGTACTTC. Translated: CASSLGGAASYEQYF. The chain has TRBV7-2 and TRBJ2-7; either TRBD1 or TRBD2 may supply D (6 bases each). CDR1 is SGHTA, CDR2 FQGNSA, per germline. Trimming pared 1 base from V and 0 bases from J, leaving 10 bases between. The CDR3 is 15 residues long. The full variable domain, with the rest looked up from reference TRBV7-2 and TRBJ2-7, is GAGVSQSPSNKVTEKGKDVELRCDPISGHTALYWYRQSLGQGLEFLIYFQGNSAPDKSGLPSDRFSAERTGGSVSTLTIQRTQQEDSAVYLCASSLGGAASYEQYFGPGTRLTVT.